The following is a T cell receptor beta chain sequence with its context. The antigen is unknown. V was trimmed by 2 bases and J by 2 bases, leaving 12 bases between them. CDR3 length: 15 amino acids. CDR1 is MNHEY and CDR2 is SVGAGI in the germline V gene. These data originate in a study of cytomegalovirus exposure and HLA in healthy donors. The study's findings and limits: CMV serostatus was the only recorded immune exposure for donors. According to reports, the classifier identified cytomegalovirus status with high specificity and sensitivity.

Both 60 Vbeta primers and 13 Jbeta primers went into the PCR. Clones were sequenced by immunoSEQ multiplex PCR, and TCRdb holds only the in-frame ones, with some missing. The repertoire consists of about 160,000 clones, with around 76% occurring once and the leading ten covering under 2.5%. The clonotype comes from a female donor in good health and CMV-seronegative. The source material was PBMCs. J is TRBJ2-5 and V is TRBV6-5, with D tentatively TRBD2 (6 bases). The CDR3: CASSYTSRGQETQYF. CDR3 sequence (DNA): TGTGCCAGCAGTTACACTTCACGGGGGCAAGAGACCCAGTACTTC.